The rows below give T cell receptor beta chains drawn from one sample of a study of shared T cell receptors in the human thymus. Assay used: immunoSEQ multiplex PCR; TCRdb lists only in-frame clones, some missing. The sample shows roughly 410,000 clones, 95% of them seen only once. The sequencing sample was made of thymocytes. The receptors shown here come from a human donor. CDR3s include the opening cysteine and the closing phenylalanine or tryptophan. The D gene is left open where the match is weak. Only part of the rows carry a size: once, few, many, or a class if the clone is expanded.

clone_size	v_call	j_call	d_call	cdr3_nt	cdr3_aa
-	TRBV27	TRBJ1-1	-	TGTGCCAGCAGTCGCTGGGGCCACACTGAAGCTTTCTTT	CASSRWGHTEAFF
-	TRBV7-2	TRBJ2-7	-	TGTGCCAGCAGCCCTAGGACTCCGGCAGTCCACGAGCAGTACTTC	CASSPRTPAVHEQYF
-	TRBV6-5	TRBJ2-5	-	TGTGCCAGCAGTTATCTGAGCGGCCAAGAGACCCAGTACTTC	CASSYLSGQETQYF
once	TRBV19	TRBJ1-1	TRBD1	TGTGCCAGTAGTATAGATGTAGGGACAGGGGGCAAGGACACTGAAGCTTTCTTT	CASSIDVGTGGKDTEAFF
-	TRBV4-3	TRBJ2-7	-	TGCGCCAGCAGCCAAGATCGGCGACTAGTGGTCTACGAGCAGTACTTC	CASSQDRRLVVYEQYF
-	TRBV6-6	TRBJ1-2	-	TGTGCCAGCAGTTCATGCGACACAGAAAACTATGGCTACACCTTC	CASSSCDTENYGYTF
-	TRBV19	TRBJ2-7	-	TGTGCCAGTAGTATCAAAGGGGGACGATCCTCGAACGAGCAGTACTTC	CASSIKGGRSSNEQYF
-	TRBV14	TRBJ2-5	TRBD2	TGTGCCAGCAGCCAAGATGGGGCGGGAGGGCCTGAGGAGACCCAGTACTTC	CASSQDGAGGPEETQYF
-	TRBV13	TRBJ2-5	TRBD1	TGTGCCAGCACCAAACGGGCAGGGGGACAAGAGACCCAGTACTTC	CASTKRAGGQETQYF
-	TRBV7-2	TRBJ1-5	-	TGTGCCAGCAGCTTAGGGGGCAGGTTAAGCAATCAGCCCCAGCATTTT	CASSLGGRLSNQPQHF
-	TRBV5-4	TRBJ2-1	-	TGTGCCAGCAGCTGCCTGAATCTACGGGGGAATGAGCAGTTCTTC	CASSCLNLRGNEQFF
-	TRBV6-6	TRBJ1-4	TRBD1	TGTGCCAGCAACTCAAATAGGACAGGCCAAAATGAAAAACTGTTTTTT	CASNSNRTGQNEKLFF
-	TRBV19	TRBJ2-7	-	TGTGCCAGTAGTAGGACAGCCTACGAGCAGTACTTC	CASSRTAYEQYF
-	TRBV6-5	TRBJ1-2	-	TGTGCCAGCAGTTACAGACCCGGGGTTCGGGACACCTTC	CASSYRPGVRDTF
once	TRBV7-9	TRBJ2-7	-	TGTGCCAGCAGCTCCCGGGCCCTACCCTACGAGCAGTACTTC	CASSSRALPYEQYF
-	TRBV10-1	TRBJ1-3	-	TGCGCCCCCACCCAGGGTTATGGAAACACCATATATTTT	CAPTQGYGNTIYF
-	TRBV7-9	TRBJ1-1	-	TGTGCCAGCAGCTTAGCAGGACAGACCCCTGAAGCTTTCTTT	CASSLAGQTPEAFF
-	TRBV6-1	TRBJ1-4	-	TGTGCCAGCAGGCAGTCCGCGCTAAATGAAAAACTGTTTTTT	CASRQSALNEKLFF
once	TRBV28	TRBJ2-2	TRBD2	TGTGCCAGCAGCCTGGGGGGGTCCCCCGGGGAGCTGTTTTTT	CASSLGGSPGELFF
-	TRBV11-2	TRBJ2-5	-	TGTGCCAGCAGCGCAGGGGGGGGAAGAGAGACCCAGTACTTC	CASSAGGGRETQYF
-	TRBV6-4	TRBJ2-7	-	TGTGCCAGCAGGGACAGCTCCTACGAGCAGTACTTC	CASRDSSYEQYF
-	TRBV6-5	TRBJ2-7	TRBD2	TGTGCCAGCAGTCAGGGACTAGCAGGGACCTACGAGCAGTACTTC	CASSQGLAGTYEQYF
-	TRBV7-9	TRBJ2-5	-	TGTGCCAGCAGCTTAGCGAGCAGGGCAAAGTACCAAGAGACCCAGTACTTC	CASSLASRAKYQETQYF
-	TRBV11-1	TRBJ2-1	TRBD2	TGTGCCAGCAGCGCGGGACTAGCCCAGAATGAGCAGTTCTTC	CASSAGLAQNEQFF
once	TRBV28	TRBJ1-5	TRBD1	TGTGCCAGCAGGGGGACAGGGGAGGGTCAGCCCCAGCATTTT	CASRGTGEGQPQHF
-	TRBV10-1	TRBJ2-5	-	TGCGCCAGCACCCATTCTTTTAGACATTTGCTGCCGCAAGAGACCCAGTACTTC	CASTHSFRHLLPQETQYF
once	TRBV19	TRBJ2-1	-	TGTGCCAGTAGTATAGTAGGGGGGGGCAAGGAGCAGTTCTTC	CASSIVGGGKEQFF
-	TRBV27	TRBJ2-1	-	TGTGCCAGCAGTCCGACAGACAATGAGCAGTTCTTC	CASSPTDNEQFF
-	TRBV5-1	TRBJ2-1	-	TGCGCCAGCAGCTTGGCCCCGGGACACCGCTACAATGAGCAGTTCTTC	CASSLAPGHRYNEQFF
-	TRBV5-1	TRBJ2-3	TRBD2	TGCGCCAGCAGCCCGAGACTAGCGGGAGGTTTCAGTCTTAGGGCAGATACGCAGTATTTT	CASSPRLAGGFSLRADTQYF
-	TRBV27	TRBJ1-2	-	TGTGCCAGCAGTCCAACGGGGTTAGGCTACACCTTC	CASSPTGLGYTF
-	TRBV28	TRBJ2-7	TRBD2	TGTGCCAGCAGTTTTGGACTAGCGGGAGGCACCTACGAGCAGTACTTC	CASSFGLAGGTYEQYF
-	TRBV27	TRBJ2-1	TRBD2	TGTGCCAGCAGTCACTCTAGCGGCAATGAGCAGTTCTTC	CASSHSSGNEQFF
-	TRBV30	TRBJ2-1	-	TGTGCCTGGAGGCAGGGGGGAGGGGAACCCTACAATGAGCAGTTCTTC	CAWRQGGGEPYNEQFF
-	TRBV6-5	TRBJ2-1	TRBD2	TGTGCCAGCAGTTACTCGATCCCTAGCGGGGCTAATGAGCAGTTCTTC	CASSYSIPSGANEQFF
-	TRBV20-1	TRBJ1-6	-	TGCAGTGCTAGAGAAGTTTCACCCCTCCACTTT	CSAREVSPLHF
-	TRBV4-2	TRBJ2-5	TRBD2	TGTGCCAGCAGCCAAGAGGTATTAGCGGGAGGGCCGGAACAAGAGACCCAGTACTTC	CASSQEVLAGGPEQETQYF
-	TRBV28	TRBJ2-4	TRBD1	TGTGCCAGCAGTTTATGGGGGGGACAGGGGAACATTCAGTACTTC	CASSLWGGQGNIQYF
-	TRBV6-5	TRBJ1-2	-	TGTGCCAGCAGTTCCTTCGCATCATTTTCAGATGGCTACACCTTC	CASSSFASFSDGYTF
-	TRBV29-1	TRBJ2-3	-	TGCAGCGTTGATCGGAGGCCTAGCACAGATACGCAGTATTTT	CSVDRRPSTDTQYF
-	TRBV25-1	TRBJ2-7	-	TGTGCCAGCAGCGAGCCCAGCGGTCCCACCTACGAGCAGTACTTC	CASSEPSGPTYEQYF
-	TRBV10-3	TRBJ2-1	TRBD1	TGTGCCATCAGTGAGGAGACAGGGTGCAATGAGCAGTTCTTC	CAISEETGCNEQFF
-	TRBV4-1	TRBJ2-2	-	TGCGCCAGCAGCCAAGAGGTCAGGGGAGACGCGAACACCGGGGAGCTGTTTTTT	CASSQEVRGDANTGELFF
-	TRBV29-1	TRBJ2-1	TRBD2	TGCAGCGTTGAACTAGCGGGACACAATGAGCAGTTCTTC	CSVELAGHNEQFF
-	TRBV4-3	TRBJ2-4	TRBD2	TGCGCCAGCAGCCAAGAGCTGGGAGGGAGTGACCTAGCCAAAAACATTCAGTACTTC	CASSQELGGSDLAKNIQYF
-	TRBV21-1	TRBJ1-3	-	TGTGCCAGCAGCAAAGGAAGGTACAGAACTGGAAACACCATATATTTT	CASSKGRYRTGNTIYF
-	TRBV27	TRBJ2-1	TRBD2	TGTGCCAGCAGTTCTTGGACTAGCGGGAGAGGGCTTAGCTCCTACAATGAGCAGTTCTTC	CASSSWTSGRGLSSYNEQFF
-	TRBV30	TRBJ1-1	-	TGTGCCTGGAGTTGGCAGGGGAACACTGAAGCTTTCTTT	CAWSWQGNTEAFF
-	TRBV28	TRBJ2-2	-	TGTGCCAGCAGTGCCCGTGCCACCGGGGAGCTGTTTTTT	CASSARATGELFF
-	TRBV19	TRBJ2-2	-	TGTGCCAGTAGTATTAGGGGCGGCAGAAACACCGGGGAGCTGTTTTTT	CASSIRGGRNTGELFF
once	TRBV18	TRBJ2-5	-	TGTGCCAGCTCAACGGGGACGGGCCTAGAGACCCAGTACTTC	CASSTGTGLETQYF
few	TRBV5-1	TRBJ2-2	-	TGCGCCAGCAGCTTGGTGACAGCGAACACCGGGGAGCTGTTTTTT	CASSLVTANTGELFF
-	TRBV18	TRBJ2-1	TRBD2	TGTGCCAGCTCACCACCTAGCGGGAGGTTTGGCAATGAGCAGTTCTTC	CASSPPSGRFGNEQFF
-	TRBV28	TRBJ2-1	-	TGTGCCAGCAGTTTATCCCCCGGGTACCTCGAGGGTGAGCAGTTCTTC	CASSLSPGYLEGEQFF
-	TRBV27	TRBJ2-5	-	TGTGCCAGCAGTTTATCGCAGGGGAAGGATGTAAGGGAGACCCAGTACTTC	CASSLSQGKDVRETQYF
-	TRBV18	TRBJ1-5	-	TGTGCCAGCTCACTACCGCCGGGGGGCCCAGCCCAGCCCCAGCATTTT	CASSLPPGGPAQPQHF
-	TRBV5-4	TRBJ1-2	TRBD1	TGTGCCAGCAGCTCGTACAGGGGGACATTGAATGGCTACACCTTC	CASSSYRGTLNGYTF
-	TRBV6-6	TRBJ1-5	-	TGTGCCAGCAGTTACATATCCGGGACGAGTAATCAGCCCCAGCATTTT	CASSYISGTSNQPQHF
-	TRBV6-5	TRBJ2-7	-	TGTGCCAGCAGTTACTCCGGGACCCTCGAGCAGTACTTC	CASSYSGTLEQYF
-	TRBV4-1	TRBJ2-5	-	TGCGCCAGCAGCCATGCAACGGGGAAAGAGACCCAGTACTTC	CASSHATGKETQYF